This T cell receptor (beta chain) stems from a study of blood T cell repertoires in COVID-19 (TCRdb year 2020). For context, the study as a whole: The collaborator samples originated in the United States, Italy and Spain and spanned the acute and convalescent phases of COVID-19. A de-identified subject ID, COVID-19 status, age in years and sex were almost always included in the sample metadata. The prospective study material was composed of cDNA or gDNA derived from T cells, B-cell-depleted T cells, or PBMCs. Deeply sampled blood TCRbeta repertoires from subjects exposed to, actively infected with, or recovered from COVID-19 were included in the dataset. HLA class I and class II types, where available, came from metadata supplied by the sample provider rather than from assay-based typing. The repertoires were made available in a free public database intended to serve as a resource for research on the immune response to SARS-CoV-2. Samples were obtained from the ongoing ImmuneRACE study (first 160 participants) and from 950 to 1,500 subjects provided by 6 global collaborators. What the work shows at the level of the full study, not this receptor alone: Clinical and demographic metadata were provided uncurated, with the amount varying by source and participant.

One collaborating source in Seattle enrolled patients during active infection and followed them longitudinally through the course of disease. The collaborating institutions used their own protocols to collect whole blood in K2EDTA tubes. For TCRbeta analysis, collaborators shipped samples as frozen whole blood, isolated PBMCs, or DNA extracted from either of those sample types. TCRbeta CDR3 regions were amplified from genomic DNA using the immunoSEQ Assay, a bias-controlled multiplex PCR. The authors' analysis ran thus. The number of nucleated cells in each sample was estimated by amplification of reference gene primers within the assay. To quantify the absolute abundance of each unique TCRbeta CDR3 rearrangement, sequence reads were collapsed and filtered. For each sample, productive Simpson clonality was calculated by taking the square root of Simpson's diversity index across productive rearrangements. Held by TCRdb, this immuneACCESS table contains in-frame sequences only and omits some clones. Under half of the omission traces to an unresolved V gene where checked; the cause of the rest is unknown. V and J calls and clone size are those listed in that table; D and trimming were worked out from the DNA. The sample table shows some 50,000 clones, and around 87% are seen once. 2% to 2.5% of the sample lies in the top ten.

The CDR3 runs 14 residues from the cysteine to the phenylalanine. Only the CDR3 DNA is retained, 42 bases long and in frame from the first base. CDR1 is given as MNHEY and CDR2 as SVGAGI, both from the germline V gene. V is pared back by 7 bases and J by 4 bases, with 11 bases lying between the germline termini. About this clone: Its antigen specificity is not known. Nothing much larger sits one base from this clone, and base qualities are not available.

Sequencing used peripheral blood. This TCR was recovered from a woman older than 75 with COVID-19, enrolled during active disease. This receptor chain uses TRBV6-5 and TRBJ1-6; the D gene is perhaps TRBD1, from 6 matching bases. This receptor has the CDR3 CASKTRGYNSPLHF. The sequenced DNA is TGTGCCAGCAAAACGAGGGGGTATAATTCACCCCTCCACTTT.